Listed here are 31 T cell receptor beta chains from one sample, sequenced in a study of response to subunit inactivated influenza vaccine. MiXCR was run by TCRdb on the RT-PCR reads, yielding one entry per CDR3 protein. The sample includes about 700,000 distinct CDR3 sequences, 13% to 15% seen only once; the top ten take less than 8.5%. The sequenced sample was PBMCs from blood, obtained about 14 days before vaccination. The receptors originated from a man aged 45-65 years who received an inactivated influenza vaccine.

The chain carries TRBV7-2 and TRBJ1-5; D is undetermined. Trimming stripped 1 base from V and 6 bases from J, with 13 bases between. Per germline, CDR1 SGHTA and CDR2 FQGNSA. CDR3 length: 15 amino acids. CDR3 nucleotide sequence: TGTGCCAGCAGCTTAGGTGGCGAAACGGGTCAGCCCCAGCATTTT. Amino acid sequence: CASSLGGETGQPQHF.

The CDR3 bases are TGTGCCAGCTCGGGCACTACCCACACCGGGGAGCTGTTTTTT. It is translated as CASSGTTHTGELFF. The chain has TRBV21-1 and TRBJ2-2; TRBD2 reflects the table's D call only, with no check against the DNA. TRBV21-1 is shown as a pseudogene. This CDR3 is built from 14 residues.

This chain uses TRBV9 with TRBJ2-5; 9 bases are shared with TRBD2. V dropped 4 bases and J dropped 1; count of bases not matched to a gene: 8. Germline V gene sequence: CDR1 SGDLS, CDR2 YYNGEE. This CDR3 contains 16 residues. The CDR3 loop is CASSFIAGESQETQYF. The DNA of the CDR3 is TGTGCCAGCAGCTTCATAGCGGGGGAGTCCCAAGAGACCCAGTACTTC.

V and J are TRBV11-2 and TRBJ2-2; either TRBD1 or TRBD2 may fit D (5 bases each). The V gene's germline CDR1 is SGHAT and CDR2 FQNNGV. This CDR3 is built from 16 residues. V was clipped by 5 bases and J by 5 bases, with 18 bases between them. This chain's CDR3 is CASSHHFGARTGELFF. CDR3 bases: TGTGCCAGCAGCCATCACTTCGGGGCGCGGACCGGGGAGCTGTTTTTT.

The rearrangement uses TRBV7-9 and TRBJ2-5; D gene unclear. The CDR3 is made up of 14 amino acids. CDR1 and CDR2 from the germline V gene are SEHNR and FQNEAQ (reference sequence). V dropped 7 bases and J dropped 5 bases, with 17 bases sitting between them. The CDR3 is CASTILRVEETQYF. CDR3 nucleotides: TGTGCCAGCACTATACTCCGGGTGGAGGAGACCCAGTACTTC.

This clonotype was picked up many times. This chain links TRBV12-3 or TRBV12-4 with TRBJ1-6; 9 positions agree with TRBD1. Trimming at V came to 6 bases and at J to 6 bases, leaving 3 bases not matched to a gene. This CDR3 region has 14 residues. The CDR3 coding sequence is TGTGCCAGCAGCAAGGGACAGGGTAATTCACCCCTCCACTTT. Protein: CASSKGQGNSPLHF.

In DNA form, the CDR3 reads TGTGCCAGCAGTAGTGACAGGCTAGCCAAAAACATTCAGTACTTC. Residues: CASSSDRLAKNIQYF. This chain connects TRBV2 to TRBJ2-4, with D maybe TRBD1 (6 bases). With 5 bases removed from V and 0 bases from J, the gap between germline ends came to 11 bases. Germline V gives CDR1 SNHLY, CDR2 FYNNEI. The CDR3 totals 15 residues.

This clonotype was detected only a few times. The chain carries TRBV4-1 and TRBJ2-5; perhaps TRBD1 as D (6 bases). CDR1 is MGHRA and CDR2 is YSYEKL in the germline V gene. The CDR3 is 15 amino acids. Between the trimmed V and J ends, which lost 0 bases and 0 bases, there was a span of 8 bases. The CDR3 coding sequence is TGCGCCAGCAGCCAAGACGCAGGGGACCAAGAGACCCAGTACTTC. Translation gives CASSQDAGDQETQYF.

V is TRBV12-3 or TRBV12-4 and J is TRBJ1-1; no clear D. The CDR3 extends over 17 amino acids. V was trimmed by 5 bases and J by 0 bases, leaving 19 bases between them. As DNA, the CDR3 is TGTGCCAGCAGTCTGCTTAACTCCGTCCGACTGAACACTGAAGCTTTCTTT. It translates to CASSLLNSVRLNTEAFF.

V gene TRBV20-1 combines with J gene TRBJ2-7, with D maybe TRBD1 (5 bases). Trimming cost V 2 bases and J 2 bases, with 19 bases left between them. The CDR3 is made up of 16 amino acids. The germline gives CDR1 DFQATT, CDR2 SNEGSKA (reference sequence). CDR3 sequence (DNA): TGCAGTGCTAGACCCCAGCAAAGGGGCAGTCCCTACGAGCAGTACTTC. Translating gives CSARPQQRGSPYEQYF.

The chain combines TRBV3-1 with TRBJ2-1; 11 nucleotides agree with TRBD2. The germline CDR1 and CDR2 sequences are LGHDT and YNNKEL (reference sequence). This CDR3 region has 15 residues. Unmatched junction bases numbered 8, after V lost 4 bases and J lost 9 bases. CDR3 residues: CASSPLAGGGGEQFF. The CDR3, as DNA: TGTGCCAGCAGCCCCTTAGCGGGAGGGGGCGGTGAGCAGTTCTTC.

This clonotype appeared many times. The chain employs TRBV11-2 and TRBJ2-7; perhaps TRBD2 as D (5 bases). Germline loops: CDR1 SGHAT, CDR2 FQNNGV. The V and J ends lost 3 bases and 1 base respectively, with 10 bases between them. CDR3 length equals 14 residues. CDR3 sequence reads: CASSFPGWSYEQYF. CDR3 nucleotide sequence: TGTGCCAGCAGCTTCCCGGGGTGGTCCTACGAGCAGTACTTC. Full variable domain (remainder filled in from reference TRBV11-2 and TRBJ2-7): EAGVAQSPRYKIIEKRQSVAFWCNPISGHATLYWYQQILGQGPKLLIQFQNNGVVDDSQLPKDRFSAERLKGVDSTLKIQPAKLEDSAVYLCASSFPGWSYEQYFGPGTRLTVT.

The chain has TRBV18 and TRBJ2-3, with D perhaps TRBD1 or TRBD2 (5 bases each). Trimming took off 1 base at V and 4 bases at J, with 12 bases between the two ends. Germline CDR1 KGHSH, CDR2 LQKENI. The CDR3 totals 15 residues. The CDR3 loop reads CASSPRQGTADTQYF. Here the CDR3 DNA reads TGTGCCAGCTCACCACGGCAAGGGACGGCAGATACGCAGTATTTT. The full variable domain, completed using reference TRBV18 and TRBJ2-3, is NAGVMQNPRHLVRRRGQEARLRCSPMKGHSHVYWYRQLPEEGLKFMVYLQKENIIDESGMPKERFSAEFPKEGPSILRIQQVVRGDSAAYFCASSPRQGTADTQYFGPGTRLTVL.

There are a few counts of this clonotype. This sequence joins TRBV4-1 and TRBJ2-2, with D hard to call. Per the germline V gene, CDR1 is MGHRA and CDR2 is YSYEKL. V lost 5 bases and J 0 bases, leaving 10 bases between the germline ends. The CDR3 has 15 residues. CDR3 coding DNA: TGCGCCAGCAGCTCCGGAGACGCGAACACCGGGGAGCTGTTTTTT. Amino acid sequence: CASSSGDANTGELFF.

The chain employs TRBV14 and TRBJ2-5, with D possibly being TRBD2 (6 bases). CDR3 size: 18 residues. Germline-derived CDR1 and CDR2 are SGHDN and FVKESK. The ends were cut back, 3 bases at V and 1 base at J, with 21 bases in the middle. Here the CDR3 DNA reads TGTGCCAGCAGCCAGGAAAGATGGGGAACTAGCAGCCAAGAGACCCAGTACTTC. It translates to CASSQERWGTSSQETQYF.

This clonotype was observed a handful of times. In DNA, the CDR3 is TGCAGCGTTGCATGGCAGTACTTC. It codes for CSVAWQYF. J is TRBJ2-7 and V is TRBV29-1; unclear D gene. Germline CDR1 and CDR2: SQVTM and ANQGSEA. The CDR3 runs to 8 residues. V was shortened by 4 bases and J by 9 bases, with 4 bases between the two germline ends.

This clonotype was seen more than once but under ten times. V usage is TRBV20-1 and J usage is TRBJ1-2; no firm D call. Looked up from germline, CDR1 is DFQATT and CDR2 is SNEGSKA (reference sequence). With 3 bases removed from V and 4 bases from J, the gap between germline ends came to 15 bases. The CDR3 extends over 14 amino acids. The chain's CDR3 is CSARVETLGYGYTF. In DNA, the CDR3 is TGCAGTGCTAGGGTGGAAACCCTAGGCTATGGCTACACCTTC.

V usage is TRBV6-2 or TRBV6-3 and J usage is TRBJ2-2; D is ambiguous. Germline CDR1 MNHEY, CDR2 SVGEGT. V lost 4 bases, J lost 2 bases, and 17 bases lay in between. The CDR3 is 17 residues long. CDR3 amino acids: CASSFPNKPINTGELFF. CDR3 DNA sequence: TGTGCCAGCAGTTTCCCGAATAAACCGATTAACACCGGGGAGCTGTTTTTT.

The gene calls are TRBV29-1 and TRBJ2-5; 12 bases line up with TRBD2. The CDR3 is 14 residues long. Trimming at V came to 4 bases and at J to 4 bases, leaving 4 bases not matched to a gene. Germline V gives CDR1 SQVTM, CDR2 ANQGSEA. The CDR3 region has the DNA TGCAGCGTTGCTTCTAGCGGGAGGGTAGAGACCCAGTACTTC. Its protein product is CSVASSGRVETQYF.

The chain links TRBV6-1 to TRBJ1-5; D call uncertain. V gave up 5 bases and J gave up 5 bases, with 10 bases separating them. This CDR3 is built from 13 residues. Germline values: CDR1 MNHNS, CDR2 SASEGT. CDR3 DNA: TGTGCCAGCAGTCTCCTAAGGGATCAGCCCCAGCATTTT. Translation gives CASSLLRDQPQHF.

Remarks on this clonotype: At one boundary the junction diverges from the germline segment, which might be a read error. The chain links TRBV6-5 to TRBJ1-1; D possibly corresponds to TRBD1 (6 bases). CDR3 size: 12 residues. Germline V gene sequence: CDR1 MNHEY, CDR2 SVGAGI. CDR3 nucleotides: TGTGCCGGCAGTTACACAGGGACTGAAGCTTTCTTT. Its protein product is CAGSYTGTEAFF.

This clonotype was seen a handful of times. This chain connects TRBV5-6 to TRBJ1-1, with D possibly matching TRBD1 (6 bases). CDR1 and CDR2 (germline): SGHDT, YYEEEE. The CDR3 contains 15 residues. The V and J ends lost 4 bases and 0 bases respectively, with 13 bases between them. CDR3: CASSREGHLNTEAFF. DNA for the CDR3: TGTGCCAGCAGCCGGGAGGGACACTTGAACACTGAAGCTTTCTTT.

V usage is TRBV28 and J usage is TRBJ2-1; 11 nucleotides align to TRBD2. Trimming took 9 bases from V and 2 from J; bases not matched to a gene: 9. This CDR3 has 16 amino acids. Per the germline V gene, CDR1 is MDHEN and CDR2 is SYDVKM. CDR3 residues: CASQNGGLAAYNEQFF. The CDR3 bases are TGTGCCAGTCAAAACGGGGGACTAGCGGCCTACAATGAGCAGTTCTTC.

This clonotype was observed at least ten times. The CDR3 sequence is CASSLSQGIYGYTF. The CDR3 DNA sequence: TGTGCCAGCAGCTTGAGTCAGGGGATATATGGCTACACCTTC. The chain joins TRBV7-2 to TRBJ1-2; maybe TRBD1 (6 bases). The germline V and J ends were trimmed by 3 bases and 5 bases, with 13 bases remaining between them. Germline loops: CDR1 SGHTA, CDR2 FQGNSA. This CDR3 contains 14 residues.

This clonotype has a handful of counts. This chain uses TRBV20-1 with TRBJ2-3, with 12 positions matching TRBD2. The CDR3 extends over 17 amino acids. Looked up from germline, CDR1 is DFQATT and CDR2 is SNEGSKA (reference sequence). The V segment lost 0 bases and the J segment 5 bases; nucleotides outside the gene matches: 9. In DNA form, the CDR3 reads TGCAGTGCTAGAGATCTTAAGACTAGCGGGAGATTAGATACGCAGTATTTT. This translates into CSARDLKTSGRLDTQYF.

V and J are TRBV12-3 or TRBV12-4 and TRBJ1-5; D is unresolved. This CDR3 spans 12 amino acids. V dropped 3 bases and J dropped 6 bases, with 6 bases sitting between them. The CDR3 region has the DNA TGTGCCAGCAGTTTTAGAGCTCAGCCCCAGCATTTT. Translation gives CASSFRAQPQHF.

This clonotype was detected ten times or more. The CDR3 spells CASSPLLAGGGHNEQFF. The CDR3 bases are TGCGCCAGCAGCCCCCTACTAGCGGGAGGGGGGCACAATGAGCAGTTCTTC. The rearrangement joins TRBV5-1 to TRBJ2-1, with 13 bases that match TRBD2. CDR3 length: 17 residues. Germline V CDR1 and CDR2: SGHRS, YFSETQ. Unmatched junction bases numbered 9, after V lost 4 bases and J lost 5 bases.

This clonotype was counted only a few times. This chain links TRBV10-3 with TRBJ2-1, with 7 bases fitting TRBD1. The CDR3 length is 17 residues. V lost 2 bases and J lost 1; bases outside the gene matches: 8. Germline CDR1 reads ENHRY; CDR2 reads SYGVKD. The CDR3: CAISEPGLGQSYNEQFF. The CDR3 DNA follows: TGTGCCATCAGTGAGCCAGGGCTGGGACAGTCCTACAATGAGCAGTTCTTC.

This clonotype was detected only a few times. The gene calls are TRBV3-1 and TRBJ1-2; D perhaps matches TRBD1 (5 bases). This CDR3 has 15 residues. Germline CDR1 LGHDT, CDR2 YNNKEL (reference sequence). Trimming shortened V by 1 base and J by 6 bases, and 15 bases separated the two germline ends. This chain's CDR3 is CASSQVGGPVHGYTF. CDR3 bases: TGTGCCAGCAGCCAAGTTGGGGGTCCAGTTCATGGCTACACCTTC.

The CDR3 nucleotides are TGTGCCAGCAGTGCCCAGTACCAAGAGACCCAGTACTTC. Its translation is CASSAQYQETQYF. V usage is TRBV2 and J usage is TRBJ2-5; no reliable D call. V was cut by 4 bases and J by 0 bases, with 6 bases left in between. Germline assignment: CDR1 SNHLY and CDR2 FYNNEI. The CDR3 is 13 amino acids.

The chain uses TRBV29-1 and TRBJ2-5; TRBD1 agrees at 12 bases. There are 13 residues in the CDR3. The V and J ends lost 7 bases and 5 bases, in that order; junction bases with no gene match: 5. The germline V gene has CDR1 SQVTM and CDR2 ANQGSEA. CDR3 nucleotides: TGCAGCGCCGGGACAGGGGGCATGGAGACCCAGTACTTC. Its translation: CSAGTGGMETQYF.